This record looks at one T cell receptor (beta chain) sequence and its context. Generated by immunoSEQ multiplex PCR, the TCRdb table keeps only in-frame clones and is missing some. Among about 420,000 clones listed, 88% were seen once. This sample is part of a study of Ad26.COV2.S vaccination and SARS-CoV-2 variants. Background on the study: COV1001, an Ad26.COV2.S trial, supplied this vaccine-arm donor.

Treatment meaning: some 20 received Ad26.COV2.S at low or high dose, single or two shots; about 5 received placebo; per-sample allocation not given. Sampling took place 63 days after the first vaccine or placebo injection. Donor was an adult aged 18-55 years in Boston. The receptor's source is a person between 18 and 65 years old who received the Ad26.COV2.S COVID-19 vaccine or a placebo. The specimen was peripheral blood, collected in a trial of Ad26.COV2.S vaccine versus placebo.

The CDR3 spells CASSIDETGASNQPQHF. The DNA for the CDR3 is TGTGCCAGTAGTATAGATGAAACAGGGGCGAGCAATCAGCCCCAGCATTTT. This rearrangement joins TRBV19 to TRBJ1-5, with 7 bases identical to TRBD1. V shed 0 bases and J 1 base; nucleotides not matched to a gene: 6. This CDR3 is built from 17 residues. The germline CDR1 and CDR2 sequences are LNHDA and SQIVND (reference sequence).